This T cell receptor (beta chain) was sequenced in a study of OX40 agonist ivuxolimab in advanced cancers. Study-wide background: Every 2 weeks, ivuxolimab was infused into the patients intravenously at between 0.01 and 10 mg/kg.

Profiled with immunoSEQ multiplex PCR; TCRdb holds only in-frame clones, not every one. The sample records approximately 80,000 clones, 90% being singletons. CDR3 length: 14 residues. V was pared by 5 bases and J by 4 bases, with 11 bases between. Germline V gene sequence: CDR1 SNHLY, CDR2 FYNNEI. For this clone: Its antigen is currently unknown.

General observations from the study: Circulating CD4+ and CD8+ T cells showed clonal expansion by week 6 at 0.1 to 3.0 mg/kg.

Peripheral blood came from all dose cohorts at three timepoints. The TCR was taken from an adult with an advanced solid tumor such as melanoma, head and neck, liver or kidney cancer. The source material was CD4+ or CD8+ T cells sorted from blood, sampled in a trial of the OX40 agonist ivuxolimab. This sequence joins TRBV2 and TRBJ1-4; a possible D gene is TRBD1 (5 bases). CDR3 in amino acids: CASSLQGLNEKLFF. The CDR3, as DNA: TGTGCCAGCAGTCTTCAGGGCCTTAATGAAAAACTGTTTTTT. The entire variable domain, with the rest obtained from reference TRBV2 and TRBJ1-4, is as follows: EPEVTQTPSHQVTQMGQEVILRCVPISNHLYFYWYRQILGQKVEFLVSFYNNEISEKSEIFDDQFSVERPDGSNFTLKIRSTKLEDSAMYFCASSLQGLNEKLFFGSGTQLSVL.